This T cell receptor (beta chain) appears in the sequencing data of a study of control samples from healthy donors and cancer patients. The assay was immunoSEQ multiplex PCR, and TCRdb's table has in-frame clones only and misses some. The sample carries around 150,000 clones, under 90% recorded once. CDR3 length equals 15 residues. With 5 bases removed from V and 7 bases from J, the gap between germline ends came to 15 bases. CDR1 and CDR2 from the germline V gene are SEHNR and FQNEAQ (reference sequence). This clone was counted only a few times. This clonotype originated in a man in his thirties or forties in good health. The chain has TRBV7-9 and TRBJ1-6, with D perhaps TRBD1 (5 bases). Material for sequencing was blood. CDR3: CASSRLSGMNSPLHF. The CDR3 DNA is TGTGCCAGCAGCCGCTTATCAGGGATGAATTCACCCCTCCACTTT.